The 25 T cell receptor beta chains below come from one sample, sequenced in a study of molecular identifiers for immune sequencing clone quantification. TCRdb reprocessed the PCR reads via MiXCR and lists one record per CDR3 protein. Of tens of thousands of distinct CDR3 sequences listed, roughly 21% are singletons. The sequenced sample was naive CD8+ T cells from blood, with Jurkat cell RNA spiked in. Specified subset: FACS-sorted CD8+CD4-CCR7+CD45RA+ naive T cells. The source is a human donor in good health. Some libraries in this study had Jurkat cell RNA spiked in.

This clonotype occurred many times. The chain combines TRBV11-2 with TRBJ2-7; unclear D gene. The length of the CDR3 is 12 residues. V shed 6 bases and J shed 2 bases, with 8 bases lying between them. Germline assignment: CDR1 SGHAT and CDR2 FQNNGV. CDR3 sequence reads: CASSSSTYEQYF. DNA of the CDR3: TGTGCCAGCAGTAGCAGTACCTACGAGCAGTACTTC. Full variable domain (missing parts from reference TRBV11-2 and TRBJ2-7): EAGVAQSPRYKIIEKRQSVAFWCNPISGHATLYWYQQILGQGPKLLIQFQNNGVVDDSQLPKDRFSAERLKGVDSTLKIQPAKLEDSAVYLCASSSSTYEQYFGPGTRLTVT.

This clonotype was detected ten times or more. The gene calls are TRBV7-2 and TRBJ2-7, with D maybe TRBD2 (6 bases). CDR3 length equals 14 residues. V was cut by 4 bases and J by 0 bases, with 10 bases left in between. CDR1 is SGHTA, CDR2 FQGNSA, per germline. The CDR3 coding sequence is TGTGCCAGCAGCTCCCCGGGACTCTCCTACGAGCAGTACTTC. Translation gives CASSSPGLSYEQYF.

Notes on this clonotype: This may be a read error: a much more frequent sequence differs by one nucleotide. The final CDR3 position lacks the conserved phenylalanine or tryptophan, pointing to a likely read error. It is unclear where the CDR3 begins or ends on the DNA, so no DNA is shown, and the CDR3 is as TCRdb lists it. This sequence joins TRBV4-1 and TRBJ1-1; the table's D call of TRBD1 was not tested on the DNA. The V gene's germline CDR1 is MGHRA and CDR2 YSYEKL. The CDR3 length equals 14 residues, ends included. Here the CDR3 reads CASGQDNRGTEALL.

This clonotype was recorded at least ten times. The genes are TRBV27 and TRBJ1-1; D is unclear. Looked up from germline, CDR1 is MNHEY and CDR2 is SMNVEV (reference sequence). The CDR3 extends over 9 amino acids. V dropped 5 bases and J dropped 10 bases, with 5 bases sitting between them. CDR3 residues: CASSLRAFF. CDR3 nucleotides: TGTGCCAGCAGTCTCCGAGCTTTCTTT.

This clonotype was recorded at least ten times. The genes are TRBV5-1 and TRBJ2-3; a weak D match, TRBD1 (6 bases). Germline V gene data show CDR1 as SGHRS and CDR2 as YFSETQ. The CDR3 length is 15 residues. V lost 1 base, J lost 2 bases, and 11 bases lay in between. CDR3 sequence: CASSLRDTNTDTQYF. The DNA for the CDR3 is TGCGCCAGCAGCTTGCGGGACACAAACACAGATACGCAGTATTTT.

This clonotype has a count of ten or more. The V call is TRBV5-6, the J call TRBJ1-1, with 7 bases matching TRBD1. Trimming took 4 bases from V and 3 from J; bases not matched to a gene: 6. Germline CDR1 is SGHDT and CDR2 is YYEEEE. CDR3 length equals 14 residues. The CDR3: CASSSTGADTEAFF. The CDR3 DNA reads as TGTGCCAGCAGCAGCACAGGGGCCGACACTGAAGCTTTCTTT.

This clonotype was recorded at least ten times. This chain links TRBV12-3 or TRBV12-4 with TRBJ2-1, with D tentatively TRBD2 (5 bases). Trimming took 8 bases from V and 7 from J, leaving 12 bases between them. CDR3 length equals 12 residues. The CDR3 sequence: CASLTSQNEQFF. In DNA, the CDR3 is TGTGCCAGCTTAACTAGTCAGAATGAGCAGTTCTTC.

This clonotype came up many times. The chain couples TRBV4-1 to TRBJ2-3; 10 bases align to TRBD2. This CDR3 is built from 17 residues. V dropped 1 base and J dropped 5; count of bases not matched to a gene: 9. Germline values: CDR1 MGHRA, CDR2 YSYEKL. The CDR3 DNA reads TGCGCCAGCAGCCAAGTGGCTAGCGGGGGACCTGGAGATACGCAGTATTTT. Encoded protein: CASSQVASGGPGDTQYF.

This clonotype occurred many times. This rearrangement joins TRBV12-3 or TRBV12-4 to TRBJ2-3, with a weak D call TRBD1 (6 bases). Trimming shortened V by 5 bases and J by 5 bases, and 14 bases separated the two germline ends. The CDR3 covers 14 residues. The CDR3: CASSLAGERDTQYF. DNA for the CDR3: TGTGCCAGCAGTCTCGCAGGGGAAAGAGATACGCAGTATTTT.

This clonotype appeared many times. The chain recombines TRBV20-1 with TRBJ1-1, with 11 bases lining up with TRBD1. This CDR3 has 14 residues. J gave up 0 bases and V 6 bases, and 3 bases lay outside the gene matches. The V gene's germline CDR1 is DFQATT and CDR2 SNEGSKA (reference sequence). In nucleotides, the CDR3 is TGCAGTGCCCGGGACAGGGGGATGAACACTGAAGCTTTCTTT. Translating it yields CSARDRGMNTEAFF.

This clonotype has just a few counts. V is TRBV2 and J is TRBJ1-1; 7 nucleotides line up with TRBD1. The V gene's germline CDR1 is SNHLY and CDR2 FYNNEI. This CDR3 has 13 amino acids. Germline trimming cut 6 bases from V and 4 bases from J; bases unmatched to any gene: 5. The CDR3 nucleotides read TGTGCCAGCAGGGGCGACAGGGCCACTGAAGCTTTCTTT. It specifies CASRGDRATEAFF.

This clonotype occurred many times. For the CDR3, the DNA is TGTGCCAGCAGTAGCCAGGGGGCCCTGGACACCGGGGAGCTGTTTTTT. This codes for CASSSQGALDTGELFF. This rearrangement joins TRBV12-3 or TRBV12-4 to TRBJ2-2; 8 nucleotides agree with TRBD1. This CDR3 is 16 amino acids long. V shed 5 bases, J shed 3 bases, and the junction held 8 bases outside the gene matches.

This clonotype was counted ten times or more. The chain combines TRBV10-3 with TRBJ2-7; D remains unclear. Trimming took 2 bases from V and 3 from J, leaving 5 bases between them. From germline, CDR1 is ENHRY and CDR2 SYGVKD. The CDR3 runs to 12 residues. The CDR3 coding sequence is TGTGCCATCAGTGAGGGGCACTACGAGCAGTACTTC. It yields the protein CAISEGHYEQYF.

This clonotype was counted many times. The V gene is TRBV12-3 or TRBV12-4, the J gene TRBJ1-5; D may be TRBD1 (5 bases). The CDR3 is 15 residues long. Trimming removed 4 bases from V and 0 bases from J, with 10 bases in between. The CDR3 DNA follows: TGTGCCAGCAGTTGGGGGATTTATAGCAATCAGCCCCAGCATTTT. It translates to CASSWGIYSNQPQHF.

The V call is TRBV29-1, the J call TRBJ2-7; TRBD2 might be the D (6 bases). Germline V gene sequence: CDR1 SQVTM, CDR2 ANQGSEA. This CDR3 comprises 11 residues. Trimming pared 7 bases from V and 11 bases from J, leaving 18 bases between. The CDR3 DNA reads as TGCAGCGGACGAAGCCCCGGCGGGGAGTACTTC. Its protein product is CSGRSPGGEYF.

This clonotype was observed at least ten times. This chain joins TRBV6-1 and TRBJ2-7; 14 bases fit TRBD2. Trimming at V came to 2 bases and at J to 2 bases, leaving 2 bases not matched to a gene. Per germline, CDR1 MNHNS and CDR2 SASEGT. This CDR3 contains 16 residues. Written as DNA, the CDR3 is TGTGCCAGCAGTGAACTGGGACTAGCGGGGGCCTACGAGCAGTACTTC. It encodes CASSELGLAGAYEQYF.

This clonotype has ten or more counts. The V call is TRBV9, the J call TRBJ2-5; no definite D call. Trimming pared 2 bases from V and 4 bases from J, leaving 15 bases between. The germline V gene has CDR1 SGDLS and CDR2 YYNGEE. This CDR3 contains 15 residues. This chain's CDR3 is CASSVDPANVETQYF. CDR3 DNA sequence: TGTGCCAGCAGCGTGGACCCCGCCAACGTAGAGACCCAGTACTTC.

The sample holds many counts of this clonotype. The chain couples TRBV13 to TRBJ2-1; D may be TRBD1 (6 bases). V lost 5 bases and J 7 bases, leaving 21 bases between the germline ends. From germline, CDR1 is PRHDT and CDR2 FYEKMQ (reference sequence). CDR3 size: 16 residues. As DNA, the CDR3 is TGTGCCAGCAGCCCGCAACAGGGCCCCCTCGCGAATGAGCAGTTCTTC. It is translated as CASSPQQGPLANEQFF.

This clonotype was seen repeatedly, ten times or more. The gene calls are TRBV5-5 and TRBJ1-2; D remains unclear. Deletions cut 0 bases from V and 8 bases from J, with 14 bases between. CDR3 length: 14 residues. In germline, CDR1 is SGHKS, CDR2 YYEKEE (reference sequence). CDR3 loop: CASSLESAIGGYTF. CDR3 nucleotide sequence: TGTGCCAGCAGCTTGGAATCAGCCATAGGAGGCTACACCTTC.

The V call is TRBV20-1, the J call TRBJ1-5; D gene unclear. The CDR3 contains 18 residues. From germline, CDR1 is DFQATT and CDR2 SNEGSKA (reference sequence). Trimming left V 0 bases short and J 6 bases short, with 24 bases between. The CDR3 DNA sequence: TGCAGTGCTAGAGATTCCATGGGTGCGGGCAGGAGTAGTCAGCCCCAGCATTTT. This sequence encodes CSARDSMGAGRSSQPQHF.

This clonotype has more than one count but fewer than ten. The rearrangement joins TRBV4-1 to TRBJ2-3, with D maybe TRBD2 (6 bases). Germline V gives CDR1 MGHRA, CDR2 YSYEKL. V lost 0 bases and J lost 3, with 19 bases in between. This CDR3 is 18 amino acids long. CDR3: CASSQEPWAGGVTDTQYF. The DNA of the CDR3 is TGCGCCAGCAGCCAAGAACCGTGGGCTGGCGGGGTAACAGATACGCAGTATTTT.

This clonotype was picked up many times. This chain connects TRBV4-3 to TRBJ1-1; 7 bases fit TRBD1. The CDR3 consists of 16 residues. V lost 0 bases and J lost 0; bases outside the gene matches: 4. CDR1 and CDR2 from the germline V gene are LGHNA and YSLEER. CDR3 sequence: CASSQDWDSMNTEAFF. The CDR3 region has the DNA TGCGCCAGCAGCCAAGACTGGGACAGCATGAACACTGAAGCTTTCTTT.

The chain recombines TRBV7-9 with TRBJ2-7; no clear D. The CDR3 runs 12 residues. The germline V gene encodes CDR1 SEHNR and CDR2 FQNEAQ (reference sequence). The V end was cut by 1 base, the J end by 7 bases, with 8 bases between. The CDR3 spells CASSLDCWEQYF. CDR3 coding DNA: TGTGCCAGCAGCTTAGACTGTTGGGAGCAGTACTTC.

The sample holds many counts of this clonotype. The chain uses TRBV7-9 and TRBJ2-1, with 7 positions matching TRBD2. The V gene end was trimmed by 5 bases and the J gene end by 7 bases; junction bases not matched to a gene: 11. Germline-derived CDR1 and CDR2 are SEHNR and FQNEAQ (reference sequence). The CDR3 runs to 15 residues. CDR3 protein: CASSQSGALLNEQFF. Written as DNA, the CDR3 is TGTGCCAGCAGCCAGAGCGGGGCATTGCTGAATGAGCAGTTCTTC.

This clonotype was recorded at least ten times. The chain is built from TRBV20-1 and TRBJ2-7, with 7 positions matching TRBD2. Germline CDR1 and CDR2: DFQATT and SNEGSKA (reference sequence). V gave up 5 bases and J gave up 0 bases; unmatched junction bases: 10. The CDR3 has 15 residues. The CDR3 reads CSAEEGGRPSYEQYF. CDR3 DNA sequence: TGCAGTGCTGAGGAGGGCGGGAGACCCTCCTACGAGCAGTACTTC.